The 30 T cell receptor beta chains below come from one sample, sequenced in a study of vaccination and CD4 T cells after COVID-19. The time point was: late sampling 161 to 241 days after vaccination in a few convalescent patients. Described treatment: roughly 11-day PBMC culture with coronavirus spike peptide pools or control peptides (ViraFEST assay). These receptors' targets are unknown. The Oncomine TCR Beta short-read assay was applied to DNA of cultured CD4+ T cells. TCRdb used MiXCR to reprocess the PCR reads, holding one entry per CDR3 protein. The sample has some 24,000 distinct CDR3 sequences; roughly 41% are singletons. The sequencing used CD4+ T cells from blood, cultured in vitro, collected about 7 months after SARS-CoV-2 vaccination. These TCRs come from a human donor who had recovered from COVID-19.

This chain uses TRBV5-6 with TRBJ2-7, with 13 bases fitting TRBD2. The CDR3 has 17 residues. Germline V gene sequence: CDR1 SGHDT, CDR2 YYEEEE. V gave up 4 bases and J gave up 2 bases; unmatched junction bases: 9. DNA for the CDR3: TGTGCCAGCAGCCCAGGGGTGGGACTAGCGGGAACCTACGAGCAGTACTTC. It translates to CASSPGVGLAGTYEQYF.

This chain links TRBV6-5 with TRBJ2-5, with 12 bases lining up with TRBD2. CDR1 is MNHEY, CDR2 SVGAGI, per germline. V trimming: 0 bases; J trimming: 5 bases; junction bases outside the gene matches: 7. The CDR3 contains 17 residues. CDR3 region: CASSYSASGRDGETQYF. The CDR3 bases are TGTGCCAGCAGTTACTCGGCTAGCGGGAGGGATGGGGAGACCCAGTACTTC.

The genes are TRBV20-1 and TRBJ1-5; D perhaps matches TRBD1 (5 bases). CDR1 is DFQATT and CDR2 is SNEGSKA in the germline V gene (reference sequence). V lost 2 bases, J lost 1 base, and 12 bases lay in between. The CDR3 has 15 residues. The DNA for the CDR3 is TGCAGTGCTAGATCAGGGTATGGAAGCAATCAGCCCCAGCATTTT. It specifies CSARSGYGSNQPQHF.

V is TRBV7-2 and J is TRBJ2-7; possible D gene TRBD1, 6 bases. The CDR3 is 17 amino acids. V lost 4 bases, J lost 4 bases, and 23 bases lay in between. CDR1 SGHTA and CDR2 FQGNSA come from the germline V gene. The CDR3 sequence: CASSSLRGRGRFYEQYF. CDR3 DNA sequence: TGTGCCAGCAGCTCCCTCCGGGGCAGGGGAAGATTTTACGAGCAGTACTTC.

This clonotype appeared once. CDR3 sequence: CASTRGTGINSNQPQHF. CDR3 bases: TGTGCCAGTACCCGAGGGACAGGTATTAATAGCAATCAGCCCCAGCATTTT. The rearrangement joins TRBV19 to TRBJ1-5; TRBD1 aligns across 8 bases. CDR3 length: 17 amino acids. The V gene end was trimmed by 7 bases and the J gene end by 0 bases; junction bases not matched to a gene: 11. Per the germline V gene, CDR1 is LNHDA and CDR2 is SQIVND (reference sequence).

The chain is built from TRBV28 and TRBJ1-2, with D possibly being TRBD1 (5 bases). The germline gives CDR1 MDHEN, CDR2 SYDVKM. The CDR3 has 15 residues. V was cut by 4 bases and J by 4 bases, with 16 bases left in between. The CDR3 sequence is CASSSSGWGSYGYTF. CDR3 nucleotides: TGTGCCAGCAGTTCCTCGGGGTGGGGGAGCTATGGCTACACCTTC.

The chain couples TRBV7-9 to TRBJ2-7; 7 nucleotides line up with TRBD2. CDR3 length: 14 amino acids. The V segment lost 3 bases and the J segment 4 bases; nucleotides outside the gene matches: 6. Germline values: CDR1 SEHNR, CDR2 FQNEAQ (reference sequence). CDR3 in DNA: TGTGCCAGCAGCTTTTCCAGCGGGGCGTACGAGCAGTACTTC. This gives the protein CASSFSSGAYEQYF. Drawing the rest from reference TRBV7-9 and TRBJ2-7, the complete variable domain is DTGVSQNPRHKITKRGQNVTFRCDPISEHNRLYWYRQTLGQGPEFLTYFQNEAQLEKSRLLSDRFSAERPKGSFSTLEIQRTEQGDSAMYLCASSFSSGAYEQYFGPGTRLTVT.

The chain combines TRBV21-1 with TRBJ1-2. TRBV21-1 has pseudogene status. The CDR3 is 14 amino acids. CDR3 bases: TGTGCCAGCAGCAAAACGGGAGGAAACTATGGCTACACCTTC. Protein: CASSKTGGNYGYTF.

The DNA for the CDR3 is TGCAGTGCCGTGGGACAGGAGAACACCGGGGAGCTGTTTTTT. Its translation: CSAVGQENTGELFF. The gene calls are TRBV20-1 and TRBJ2-2, with 8 bases matching TRBD1. The V segment lost 6 bases and the J segment 1 base; nucleotides outside the gene matches: 4. CDR1 and CDR2 from the germline V gene are DFQATT and SNEGSKA (reference sequence). The CDR3 consists of 14 residues.

The rearrangement joins TRBV20-1 to TRBJ2-7; no clear D gene. Looked up from germline, CDR1 is DFQATT and CDR2 is SNEGSKA (reference sequence). The length of the CDR3 is 13 residues. The ends were cut back, 1 base at V and 2 bases at J, with 9 bases in the middle. The CDR3 region is CSARAGGTYEQYF. CDR3 in DNA: TGCAGTGCTAGAGCTGGCGGTACCTACGAGCAGTACTTC.

This CDR3 reads CASSFRQGRLYEQYF. The CDR3 bases are TGTGCCAGCAGTTTTAGACAGGGTCGACTCTACGAGCAGTACTTC. This rearrangement joins TRBV28 to TRBJ2-7, with 7 nucleotides matching TRBD1. Losses at the gene ends were 3 bases for V and 3 bases for J; bases not matched to a gene: 8. The germline gives CDR1 MDHEN, CDR2 SYDVKM. The CDR3 length is 15 residues.

This clonotype was detected only a few times. The chain is built from TRBV6-1 and TRBJ2-3; 11 nucleotides align to TRBD2. V was pared by 8 bases and J by 2 bases, with 9 bases of the junction left unmatched. Germline V CDR1 and CDR2: MNHNS, SASEGT. The CDR3 totals 16 residues. The CDR3 reads CASWAGTSGDTDTQYF. CDR3 nucleotides: TGTGCCAGCTGGGCCGGGACTAGCGGTGACACAGATACGCAGTATTTT.

The chain joins TRBV24-1 to TRBJ2-3; 11 positions agree with TRBD2. Germline loops: CDR1 KGHDR, CDR2 SFDVKD. The junction had 14 bases not matched to a gene; V was cut back by 2 bases and J by 5 bases. This CDR3 is 19 amino acids long. The CDR3 here is CATSDYLSGRAAGGDTQYF. CDR3 coding DNA: TGTGCCACCAGTGATTACCTTAGCGGGAGGGCCGCAGGTGGAGATACGCAGTATTTT.

This clonotype is labeled medium-sized. The junction departs from germline at one end; a sequencing error may be responsible. This rearrangement joins TRBV7-9 to TRBJ2-7; 8 bases fit TRBD1. Germline loops: CDR1 SEHNR, CDR2 FQNEAQ (reference sequence). The length of the CDR3 is 13 residues. The CDR3 spells CASSLGPGQDQLF. CDR3 sequence (DNA): TGTGCCAGCAGCTTAGGGCCGGGACAGGACCAACTATTC.

This clonotype was counted a few times. The rearrangement joins TRBV10-3 to TRBJ2-5; TRBD2 might be the D (6 bases). Trimming stripped 3 bases from V and 2 bases from J, with 10 bases between. Per the germline V gene, CDR1 is ENHRY and CDR2 is SYGVKD. The CDR3 spans 14 residues. The CDR3 sequence is CAISEIGTQETQYF. The CDR3 DNA is TGTGCCATCAGTGAAATAGGGACTCAAGAGACCCAGTACTTC.

The chain recombines TRBV29-1 with TRBJ1-1, with TRBD1 matching over 7 bases. CDR1 is SQVTM, CDR2 ANQGSEA, per germline. The CDR3 covers 13 residues. The CDR3 coding sequence is TGCAGAGCCGGGACAGACCGGAACACTGAAGCTTTCTTT. Its translation: CRAGTDRNTEAFF.

The chain employs TRBV6-1 and TRBJ2-2; possible D gene TRBD2, 5 bases. The length of the CDR3 is 16 residues. V was pared by 3 bases and J by 3 bases, with 14 bases between. Germline loops: CDR1 MNHNS, CDR2 SASEGT. CDR3 protein: CASSDPGSGDTGELFF. The CDR3 nucleotides are TGTGCCAGCAGTGACCCGGGAAGTGGGGACACCGGGGAGCTGTTTTTT.

The chain uses TRBV27 and TRBJ2-1, with 8 bases identical to TRBD2. Germline V gives CDR1 MNHEY, CDR2 SMNVEV (reference sequence). The CDR3 has 14 residues. With 5 bases clipped from V and 8 bases from J, the junction kept 8 bases outside the gene matches. In DNA, the CDR3 is TGTGCCAGCAGTGGAGCGGGAGTCTTTCATGAGCAGTTCTTC. This codes for CASSGAGVFHEQFF.

V gene TRBV7-2 combines with J gene TRBJ2-5, with no clear D. The CDR3 contains 12 residues. The V gene lost 5 bases and the J gene lost 2 bases, with 6 bases spanning the gap. Germline-derived CDR1 and CDR2 are SGHTA and FQGNSA. The CDR3 bases are TGTGCCAGCAGCCAAATTCAAGAGACCCAGTACTTC. Residues: CASSQIQETQYF.

This clonotype was seen more than once but under ten times. The CDR3 DNA sequence: TGTGCCACCAGTGATCAAAGCGGGAATAGAGAGACCCAGTACTTC. This encodes CATSDQSGNRETQYF. The chain links TRBV24-1 to TRBJ2-5; 7 positions match TRBD2. Germline V lookup: CDR1 KGHDR, CDR2 SFDVKD. The CDR3 spans 15 residues. V gave up 3 bases and J gave up 4 bases; unmatched junction bases: 7.

The chain couples TRBV2 to TRBJ2-5; maybe TRBD2 (7 bases). The germline gives CDR1 SNHLY, CDR2 FYNNEI. Deletions cut 9 bases from V and 5 bases from J, with 16 bases between. The length of the CDR3 is 13 residues. CDR3 bases: TGTGCCAGTCTGTGGGGGGGCCGGGAGACCCAGTACTTC. Translating it yields CASLWGGRETQYF.

The rearrangement joins TRBV7-8 to TRBJ2-5, with 7 positions matching TRBD1. Trimming removed 5 bases from V and 5 bases from J; junction bases left unmatched: 11. The CDR3 loop spans 15 amino acids. In germline, CDR1 is SGHVS, CDR2 FQNEAQ. The CDR3 loop is CASSTRRGLRETQYF. As DNA, the CDR3 is TGTGCCAGCAGCACCAGAAGGGGGCTCCGGGAGACCCAGTACTTC.

A few counts support this clonotype. V usage is TRBV20-1 and J usage is TRBJ2-7; a weak D match, TRBD1 (6 bases). Germline lookup yields CDR1 DFQATT and CDR2 SNEGSKA (reference sequence). This CDR3 is 13 amino acids long. Trimming removed 8 bases at V and 0 bases at J, with 14 bases between. The CDR3 reads CSPPPGDSYEQYF. The CDR3 DNA follows: TGCAGTCCTCCCCCAGGGGACTCCTACGAGCAGTACTTC.

In its sample, this clonotype was seen a few times. The chain links TRBV7-2 to TRBJ1-2; tentatively, D is TRBD1 (5 bases). V was pared by 5 bases and J by 5 bases, with 18 bases between. Germline CDR1 is SGHTA and CDR2 is FQGNSA. The CDR3 runs to 15 residues. Here the CDR3 reads CASSAAGGIRYGYTF. CDR3 nucleotides: TGTGCCAGCAGCGCCGCGGGGGGGATAAGATATGGCTACACCTTC.

The chain links TRBV21-1 to TRBJ1-6; the table assigns TRBD1, which was not confirmed against the DNA. TRBV21-1 is designated a pseudogene. The CDR3 covers 17 residues. CDR3 in DNA: TGTGCCAGCAGTATATTGGCCGGGACAAGGAATAATTCACCCCTCCACTTT. This translates into CASSILAGTRNNSPLHF.

The CDR3 coding sequence is TGTGCCAGCAGCTACCAGCTAGGGGGGGAAAAACTGTTTTTT. Translated, it gives CASSYQLGGEKLFF. V and J are TRBV28 and TRBJ1-4; D might be TRBD1 (6 bases). V lost 6 bases and J 8 bases, leaving 16 bases between the germline ends. The germline gives CDR1 MDHEN, CDR2 SYDVKM. The CDR3 contains 14 residues.

The sample holds a few counts of this clonotype. The chain links TRBV6-8 to TRBJ1-5; D is perhaps TRBD1 (5 bases). This CDR3 spans 15 amino acids. Germline values: CDR1 MNHGY, CDR2 SAAAGT. V was cut by 0 bases and J by 1 base, with 7 bases left in between. The DNA of the CDR3 is TGTGCCAGCAGTTACTCGACAGAGAGCAATCAGCCCCAGCATTTT. Its translation is CASSYSTESNQPQHF.

The genes are TRBV2 and TRBJ1-2; tentatively, D is TRBD1 (6 bases). V was clipped by 1 base and J by 4 bases, with 13 bases between them. Germline values: CDR1 SNHLY, CDR2 FYNNEI. CDR3 size: 15 residues. DNA for the CDR3: TGTGCCAGCAGTGAAGGTCAGGGAGGGGGCTATGGCTACACCTTC. Its protein is CASSEGQGGGYGYTF.

Only a few counts were recorded for this clonotype. This chain uses TRBV20-1 with TRBJ2-1; no clear D gene. This CDR3 has 16 residues. V lost 1 base and J 4 bases, leaving 17 bases between the germline ends. Per the germline V gene, CDR1 is DFQATT and CDR2 is SNEGSKA (reference sequence). DNA of the CDR3: TGCAGTGCTAGAGTCGTTCGGGCAGCGCGGTACAATGAGCAGTTCTTC. This translates into CSARVVRAARYNEQFF.

This clonotype came up a few times. The chain combines TRBV7-2 with TRBJ2-1; 15 nucleotides agree with TRBD2. The CDR3 covers 14 residues. After removal of 4 bases from V and 14 bases from J, the junction contained 6 bases not matched to a gene. CDR1 is SGHTA, CDR2 FQGNSA, per germline. CDR3 in amino acids: CASSSGLAGGNKFF. CDR3 bases: TGTGCCAGCAGCTCAGGACTAGCGGGAGGGAATAAGTTCTTC.